This note documents a single T cell receptor beta chain sequence. Sequencing was performed with immunoSEQ multiplex PCR; in TCRdb, only in-frame clones are kept and a portion is missing. The table has about 35,000 clones, 80% to 95% seen once. Germline CDR1 is KGHDR and CDR2 is SFDVKD. CDR3 length: 18 residues. Trimming removed 3 bases from V and 3 bases from J; junction bases left unmatched: 15. This entry is derived from a study of control samples from healthy donors and cancer patients. Sequenced input: PBMCs. This sequence joins TRBV24-1 and TRBJ1-2; 7 bases fit TRBD1. The source is a man between 40 and 49 years old with colorectal cancer. The CDR3 region is CATSDRPLDRARDYGYTF. The CDR3 region has the DNA TGTGCCACCAGTGATCGACCCCTTGACAGGGCCCGGGACTATGGCTACACCTTC.